The 32 T cell receptor beta chains listed next were all sequenced from one sample in a study of response to subunit inactivated influenza vaccine. TCRdb re-derived calls from the RT-PCR reads in MiXCR, one entry per CDR3 protein. In the table there are 430,000 or so distinct CDR3 sequences, approximately 11% of which are singletons. The source was PBMCs from blood, collected roughly 46 days after vaccination. The receptor set was obtained from a man aged 50 to 59 who received an inactivated influenza vaccine.

This clonotype was seen many times. V gene TRBV11-2 combines with J gene TRBJ2-1, with 10 bases matching TRBD2. V gave up 5 bases and J gave up 8 bases; unmatched junction bases: 3. This CDR3 is built from 13 residues. CDR1 and CDR2 from the germline V gene are SGHAT and FQNNGV. The DNA for the CDR3 is TGTGCCAGCAGCCTCGGGACTAGCGATGAGCAGTTCTTC. Translated: CASSLGTSDEQFF.

There are many counts of this clonotype. For the CDR3, the DNA is TGTGCCAGCAGCGTAGGACAGGGGAACCACGAGCAGTACTTC. Residues: CASSVGQGNHEQYF. This chain uses TRBV9 with TRBJ2-7; the match to TRBD1 covers 8 bases. This CDR3 comprises 14 residues. The V and J ends lost 0 bases and 5 bases, in that order; junction bases with no gene match: 4. Germline V gives CDR1 SGDLS, CDR2 YYNGEE. Looking up the rest from reference TRBV9 and TRBJ2-7 gives the full variable domain: DSGVTQTPKHLITATGQRVTLRCSPRSGDLSVYWYQQSLDQGLQFLIQYYNGEERAKGNILERFSAQQFPDLHSELNLSSLELGDSALYFCASSVGQGNHEQYFGPGTRLTVT.

The CDR3 reads CASSYTGRSNEQFF. DNA for the CDR3: TGTGCCAGCAGTTACACGGGTAGAAGCAATGAGCAGTTCTTC. This sequence joins TRBV6-2 or TRBV6-3 and TRBJ2-1; D remains unclear. Germline CDR1 reads MNHEY; CDR2 reads SVGEGT. V was cut by 2 bases and J by 6 bases, with 11 bases left in between. The CDR3 covers 14 residues.

The chain links TRBV27 to TRBJ2-1; D might be TRBD1 (6 bases). The CDR3 has 13 amino acids. The V end lost 10 bases, the J end lost 4 bases, and 14 bases lay between the germline ends. Germline V gene lookup returns CDR1 MNHEY and CDR2 SMNVEV (reference sequence). Written as DNA, the CDR3 is TGTGCCACCTCCGACGGGACATACAATGAGCAGTTCTTC. Translation: CATSDGTYNEQFF.

This clonotype was seen a few times. The chain joins TRBV7-2 to TRBJ2-7; 13 bases match TRBD2. Losses at the gene ends were 5 bases for V and 2 bases for J; bases not matched to a gene: 6. The germline CDR1 and CDR2 sequences are SGHTA and FQGNSA. There are 16 residues in the CDR3. Here the CDR3 DNA reads TGTGCCAGCAGCGCACGTACTAGCGGGAGGGCCTACGAGCAGTACTTC. Amino acid sequence: CASSARTSGRAYEQYF.

This clonotype appeared a few times. V and J are TRBV4-1 and TRBJ1-5, with 8 bases aligning to TRBD1. The ends lost 0 bases at V and 4 bases at J; junction bases unmatched: 17. The germline CDR1 and CDR2 sequences are MGHRA and YSYEKL. The CDR3 loop spans 20 amino acids. CDR3: CASSQDLIGQGGRGNQPQHF. The DNA of the CDR3 is TGCGCCAGCAGCCAAGACCTGATCGGACAGGGAGGAAGGGGGAATCAGCCCCAGCATTTT.

This sequence joins TRBV5-1 and TRBJ2-3, with TRBD2 as a possible D gene (5 bases). This CDR3 is 19 amino acids long. Germline V lookup: CDR1 SGHRS, CDR2 YFSETQ. Trimming took 6 bases from V and 4 from J, leaving 30 bases between them. The CDR3 here is CASKRKGPLRLSGADTQYF. CDR3 DNA: TGCGCCAGCAAGCGGAAAGGGCCCCTCAGGCTTAGTGGGGCAGATACGCAGTATTTT.

This clonotype was seen a handful of times. This chain connects TRBV20-1 to TRBJ2-7; 7 bases are a match to TRBD2. The junction had 12 bases not matched to a gene; V was cut back by 6 bases and J by 1 base. Germline CDR1 is DFQATT and CDR2 is SNEGSKA (reference sequence). The CDR3 is made up of 15 amino acids. The CDR3 loop is CSAVPGLAVSYEQYF. In nucleotides, the CDR3 is TGCAGTGCGGTTCCGGGGCTAGCGGTATCCTACGAGCAGTACTTC.

This chain links TRBV6-1 with TRBJ2-2; 7 nucleotides line up with TRBD1. The V gene end was trimmed by 6 bases and the J gene end by 6 bases; junction bases not matched to a gene: 10. Germline-derived CDR1 and CDR2 are MNHNS and SASEGT. The CDR3 length is 15 residues. CDR3 residues: CASSSPIQGAGELFF. CDR3 DNA sequence: TGTGCCAGCAGCTCTCCCATTCAGGGGGCCGGGGAGCTGTTTTTT.

Many counts were recorded for this clonotype. The chain combines TRBV7-2 with TRBJ2-3; no clear D. This CDR3 spans 15 amino acids. Trimming shortened V by 3 bases and J by 2 bases, and 12 bases separated the two germline ends. Germline CDR1 and CDR2: SGHTA and FQGNSA. The CDR3 DNA sequence: TGTGCCAGCAGCTTCCGTCAGACGATCACAGATACGCAGTATTTT. Its translation is CASSFRQTITDTQYF.

The rearrangement uses TRBV7-9 and TRBJ2-5; TRBD2 matches at 8 bases. The germline CDR1 and CDR2 sequences are SEHNR and FQNEAQ (reference sequence). This CDR3 region has 14 residues. V lost 5 bases to trimming and J lost 5 bases; unmatched junction nucleotides: 7. The CDR3 spells CASSQWTSMETQYF. In nucleotides, the CDR3 is TGTGCCAGCAGCCAATGGACTAGCATGGAGACCCAGTACTTC. Complete variable domain (other parts from reference TRBV7-9 and TRBJ2-5): DTGVSQNPRHKITKRGQNVTFRCDPISEHNRLYWYRQTLGQGPEFLTYFQNEAQLEKSRLLSDRFSAERPKGSFSTLEIQRTEQGDSAMYLCASSQWTSMETQYFGPGTRLLVL.

This clonotype has ten or more counts. The gene calls are TRBV5-1 and TRBJ2-5; D ambiguous. The CDR3 has 13 amino acids. Germline V gene data show CDR1 as SGHRS and CDR2 as YFSETQ. The V end lost 2 bases, the J end lost 5 bases, and 10 bases lay between the germline ends. The CDR3 spells CASSLGPDETQYF. For the CDR3, the DNA is TGCGCCAGCAGCTTAGGTCCTGACGAGACCCAGTACTTC.

Comments on this clonotype: Likely a read error: the CDR3 ends without its conserved phenylalanine or tryptophan. The chain has TRBV9 and TRBJ2-1, with D unresolved. Looked up from germline, CDR1 is SGDLS and CDR2 is YYNGEE. There are 13 residues in the CDR3. V gave up 0 bases and J gave up 4 bases, with 5 bases separating them. DNA of the CDR3: TGTGCCAGCAGCGTAGCCGAATACAATGAGCAGTTCTTA. Translated: CASSVAEYNEQFL.

This clonotype occurred a few times. V gene TRBV6-2 or TRBV6-3 combines with J gene TRBJ2-1, with D perhaps TRBD2 (6 bases). Germline V gene lookup returns CDR1 MNHEY and CDR2 SVGEGT. The length of the CDR3 is 13 residues. The V end lost 0 bases, the J end lost 10 bases, and 10 bases lay between the germline ends. The CDR3 sequence is CASSYSGTAEQFF. CDR3 nucleotide sequence: TGTGCCAGCAGTTACTCTGGGACTGCAGAGCAGTTCTTC.

This clonotype was seen ten or more times. The chain employs TRBV6-1 and TRBJ2-7; 7 bases line up with TRBD1. CDR3 size: 14 residues. Germline V lookup: CDR1 MNHNS, CDR2 SASEGT. Losses at the gene ends were 6 bases for V and 3 bases for J; bases not matched to a gene: 8. CDR3 region: CASSHRDRHYEQYF. For the CDR3, the DNA is TGTGCCAGCAGCCACCGGGACAGACACTACGAGCAGTACTTC.

This clonotype was seen a few times. The chain recombines TRBV7-2 with TRBJ1-5; the match to TRBD1 covers 10 bases. The V segment lost 2 bases and the J segment 3 bases; nucleotides outside the gene matches: 4. The CDR3 extends over 16 amino acids. Germline values: CDR1 SGHTA, CDR2 FQGNSA. The CDR3 here is CASSLMGQGTNQPQHF. The CDR3 DNA reads as TGTGCCAGCAGCTTAATGGGACAGGGGACCAATCAGCCCCAGCATTTT.

This clonotype showed up just a few times. J is TRBJ2-5 and V is TRBV12-3 or TRBV12-4; 7 bases match TRBD1. The CDR3 contains 14 residues. J gave up 5 bases and V 4 bases, and 7 bases lay outside the gene matches. The CDR3 spells CASSWAGGSETQYF. CDR3 nucleotide sequence: TGTGCCAGCAGTTGGGCAGGGGGAAGCGAGACCCAGTACTTC.

This clonotype was counted a few times. The chain links TRBV7-8 to TRBJ2-7; 12 bases fit TRBD2. The germline CDR1 and CDR2 sequences are SGHVS and FQNEAQ. CDR3 length equals 17 residues. The ends lost 3 bases at V and 4 bases at J; junction bases unmatched: 10. The CDR3: CASSFFWTSGTTYEQYF. CDR3 nucleotides: TGTGCCAGCAGCTTTTTTTGGACTAGCGGGACTACATACGAGCAGTACTTC. The variable domain in full, completed from reference TRBV7-8 and TRBJ2-7, reads GAGVSQSPRYKVAKRGQDVALRCDPISGHVSLFWYQQALGQGPEFLTYFQNEAQLDKSGLPSDRFFAERPEGSVSTLKIQRTQQEDSAVYLCASSFFWTSGTTYEQYFGPGTRLTVT.

The chain carries TRBV12-3 or TRBV12-4 and TRBJ2-2; 7 bases fit TRBD2. The ends lost 4 bases at V and 2 bases at J; junction bases unmatched: 7. The CDR3 is made up of 16 amino acids. Here the CDR3 reads CASSSPSSGNTGELFF. CDR3 coding DNA: TGTGCCAGCAGTTCCCCTTCTAGCGGTAACACCGGGGAGCTGTTTTTT.

This clonotype was found a few times. The rearrangement joins TRBV5-1 to TRBJ2-3; D is possibly TRBD1 (7 bases). This CDR3 region has 14 residues. The V gene lost 4 bases and the J gene lost 5 bases, with 14 bases spanning the gap. CDR1 and CDR2 (germline): SGHRS, YFSETQ. CDR3 coding DNA: TGCGCCAGCAGCCTCGGGACAGCGGGAGATACGCAGTATTTT. Protein product: CASSLGTAGDTQYF.

There are a few counts of this clonotype. CDR3 bases: TGCGCCAGCAGCCAAGATCTTTTGCGAGGGAGAGATCAGCCCCAGCATTTT. This translates into CASSQDLLRGRDQPQHF. V usage is TRBV4-3 and J usage is TRBJ1-5; no clear D gene. This CDR3 region has 17 residues. V dropped 0 bases and J dropped 5 bases, with 17 bases sitting between them. CDR1 is LGHNA and CDR2 is YSLEER in the germline V gene.

The chain links TRBV4-3 to TRBJ1-4; D may be TRBD1 (5 bases). V dropped 4 bases and J dropped 7 bases, with 22 bases sitting between them. Germline V CDR1 and CDR2: LGHNA, YSLEER. The CDR3 extends over 17 amino acids. The CDR3 loop reads CASSRASQGRRGEKLFF. The CDR3 region has the DNA TGCGCCAGCAGCCGAGCGAGCCAGGGTAGGAGAGGTGAAAAACTGTTTTTT.

The rearrangement uses TRBV11-1 and TRBJ2-3; 8 nucleotides match TRBD2. The CDR3 length is 18 residues. V lost 0 bases and J lost 2; bases outside the gene matches: 10. CDR1 is SGHAT, CDR2 FQDESV, per germline (reference sequence). DNA of the CDR3: TGTGCCAGCAGCTTAGCAGGGGGACTAGACGGCCCCACAGATACGCAGTATTTT. Its protein is CASSLAGGLDGPTDTQYF.

This clonotype was detected many times. One junction end does not reproduce the germline sequence, and a read error may be involved. The chain recombines TRBV5-1 with TRBJ2-7; 7 positions match TRBD2. Germline-derived CDR1 and CDR2 are SGHRS and YFSETQ. This CDR3 is built from 14 residues. In DNA, the CDR3 is TGTGCCAGCAGTCTAGGGAGGGGCTCCTACGAGCAGTACTTC. This sequence encodes CASSLGRGSYEQYF. The complete variable domain, with remaining parts taken from reference TRBV5-1 and TRBJ2-7, reads KAGVTQTPRYLIKTRGQQVTLSCSPISGHRSVSWYQQTPGQGLQFLFEYFSETQRNKGNFPGRFSGRQFSNSRSEMNVSTLELGDSALYLCASSLGRGSYEQYFGPGTRLTVT.

This clonotype was found a few times. The chain carries TRBV29-1 and TRBJ1-4; D perhaps matches TRBD1 (5 bases). Trimming left V 6 bases short and J 7 bases short, with 9 bases between. The CDR3 length is 11 residues. CDR1 and CDR2 (germline): SQVTM, ANQGSEA. CDR3 coding DNA: TGCAGCGTGAGGGACGGTGAAAAACTGTTTTTT. Protein product: CSVRDGEKLFF.

This rearrangement joins TRBV29-1 to TRBJ2-1, with TRBD2 matching 9 bases. With 6 bases clipped from V and 8 bases from J, the junction kept 23 bases outside the gene matches. The CDR3 has 18 residues. CDR1 and CDR2 (germline): SQVTM, ANQGSEA. CDR3 sequence: CSVPTPGVAGDRRDEQFF. CDR3 coding DNA: TGCAGCGTGCCGACCCCGGGGGTAGCGGGAGACCGACGGGATGAGCAGTTCTTC.

V usage is TRBV12-5 and J usage is TRBJ2-1; D is ambiguous. V lost 4 bases and J 15 bases, leaving 22 bases between the germline ends. The length of the CDR3 is 14 residues. CDR1 is LGHNT, CDR2 FRNRAP, per germline. In DNA form, the CDR3 reads TGTGCTAGTGGTTACCTTCCCCGGAAGGCTAGGTGGTTCTTC. Encoded protein: CASGYLPRKARWFF.

This clonotype has only a few counts. For the CDR3, the DNA is TGTGCCAGCAGTTTAAATTTGGGAAACCAAGAGACCCAGTACTTC. Translating it yields CASSLNLGNQETQYF. The genes are TRBV12-3 or TRBV12-4 and TRBJ2-5; D uncertain. V was cut by 2 bases and J by 0 bases, with 10 bases left in between. CDR3 size: 15 residues.

A single count supports this clonotype. This chain connects TRBV6-2 or TRBV6-3 to TRBJ1-1; the D gene is possibly TRBD1 (5 bases). V dropped 3 bases and J dropped 7 bases, with 12 bases sitting between them. This CDR3 has 13 amino acids. Germline loops: CDR1 MNHEY, CDR2 SVGEGT. CDR3 nucleotide sequence: TGTGCCAGCAGTTATCGGGGGTTCAGTGAAGCTTTCTTT. It translates to CASSYRGFSEAFF.

The rearrangement joins TRBV4-3 to TRBJ2-7, with a tentative D call TRBD2 (5 bases). This CDR3 has 17 amino acids. Germline V lookup: CDR1 LGHNA, CDR2 YSLEER. The V end was cut by 4 bases, the J end by 6 bases, with 25 bases between. CDR3 region: CASSPLEPGTFTCEQYF. In nucleotides, the CDR3 is TGCGCCAGCAGCCCACTTGAACCGGGAACTTTCACCTGCGAGCAGTACTTC.

The gene calls are TRBV30 and TRBJ2-1; TRBD2 matches 8 bases. The CDR3 contains 17 residues. The germline CDR1 and CDR2 sequences are GTSNPN and SVGIG (reference sequence). J was trimmed by 4 bases and V by 2 bases; bases with no gene match: 13. The CDR3 DNA sequence: TGTGCCTGGAGTTTAAGGTCCAGCGGGAGTTGGTACAATGAGCAGTTCTTC. Translation gives CAWSLRSSGSWYNEQFF. Looking up the rest from reference TRBV30 and TRBJ2-1 gives the full variable domain: SQTIHQWPATLVQPVGSPLSLECTVEGTSNPNLYWYRQAAGRGLQLLFYSVGIGQISSEVPQNLSASRPQDRQFILSSKKLLLSDSGFYLCAWSLRSSGSWYNEQFFGPGTRLTVL.

This clonotype appeared a few times. V usage is TRBV28 and J usage is TRBJ2-7; no firm D call. The V gene lost 5 bases and the J gene lost 2 bases, with 16 bases spanning the gap. CDR3 length: 15 amino acids. The germline gives CDR1 MDHEN, CDR2 SYDVKM. CDR3 nucleotides: TGTGCCAGCAGTCCCTCAAAGGGCCTAGCCTACGAGCAGTACTTC. Its protein product is CASSPSKGLAYEQYF.